Listed below are T cell receptor beta chains from one sample, sequenced in a study of Ad26.COV2.S vaccination and SARS-CoV-2 variants. Produced via immunoSEQ multiplex PCR; TCRdb's table is partial and in-frame only. The table shows roughly 330,000 clones, with about 90% occurring only once. The specimen was peripheral blood, collected in a trial of Ad26.COV2.S vaccine versus placebo. The receptor set was obtained from a person aged 18-65 years who received the Ad26.COV2.S COVID-19 vaccine or a placebo. Both conserved end residues are part of each CDR3. The D gene is left open where the match is weak. Expanded clones are given a class, and other clones once, few, many or no size at all.

DNA: TGTGCCAGCAGCCCCACGACAGGTCCCGGCTACACCTTC
CDR3: CASSPTTGPGYTF
V: TRBV5-4
D: .
size: .
J: TRBJ1-2

DNA: TGTGCCTGGAGCGGACAGATGAACACTGAAGCTTTCTTT
CDR3: CAWSGQMNTEAFF
V: TRBV30
D: .
size: .
J: TRBJ1-1

DNA: TGTGCCAGCAGCTTAGTAGGGTATAATGAAAAACTGTTTTTT
CDR3: CASSLVGYNEKLFF
V: TRBV7-2
D: .
size: .
J: TRBJ1-4

DNA: TGTGCCAGCAGCTTAGATTCCGGGGGTCGAGGCTACACCTTC
CDR3: CASSLDSGGRGYTF
V: TRBV7-3
D: .
size: .
J: TRBJ1-2

DNA: TGTGCCAGCAGGCCGGGACTTCCCAAAGAGACCCAGTACTTC
CDR3: CASRPGLPKETQYF
V: TRBV5-4
D: .
size: .
J: TRBJ2-5

DNA: TGTGCCAGCCTACCTCGGGGTAATGAAAAACTGTTTTTT
CDR3: CASLPRGNEKLFF
V: TRBV2
D: .
size: .
J: TRBJ1-4

DNA: TGTGCCAGCAGCTCCGCGCCAGGGGGGCATGGTCAGCCCCAGCATTTT
CDR3: CASSSAPGGHGQPQHF
V: TRBV7-9
D: TRBD1
size: .
J: TRBJ1-5

DNA: TGTGCCAGCAGCACCATCCAGGGGAGCAATCAGCCCCAGCATTTT
CDR3: CASSTIQGSNQPQHF
V: TRBV11-2
D: .
size: .
J: TRBJ1-5

DNA: TGTGCCAGCAGCCGCCTACAGGGGGCGAATGAGCAGTTCTTC
CDR3: CASSRLQGANEQFF
V: TRBV7-6
D: TRBD1
size: once
J: TRBJ2-1

DNA: TGTGCCAGCTCCGCTAGCGCGGGGGGCGGGGAGCTGTTTTTT
CDR3: CASSASAGGGELFF
V: TRBV25-1
D: TRBD2
size: .
J: TRBJ2-2

DNA: TGTGCCAGCTCACCAGCCAGGGCAAGCGAAAAACTGTTTTTT
CDR3: CASSPARASEKLFF
V: TRBV18
D: .
size: .
J: TRBJ1-4

DNA: TGTGCCAGCTCCCGATCAGGGATAGCTGGAGAGAGCACTGAAGCTTTCTTT
CDR3: CASSRSGIAGESTEAFF
V: TRBV18
D: .
size: .
J: TRBJ1-1

DNA: TGTGCCAGCAGCTTAGGAGGAGGGGGAGCGGCGCAGAACACTGAAGCTTTCTTT
CDR3: CASSLGGGGAAQNTEAFF
V: TRBV7-2
D: .
size: .
J: TRBJ1-1

DNA: TGTGCCAGCTCACCAAGCCGAGCAGCTAGGAATGAAAAACTGTTTTTT
CDR3: CASSPSRAARNEKLFF
V: TRBV18
D: .
size: once
J: TRBJ1-4

DNA: TGCGCCAGCAGCCGCGTACAAGAGACCCAGTACTTC
CDR3: CASSRVQETQYF
V: TRBV4-1
D: .
size: .
J: TRBJ2-5

DNA: TGTGCCTGGAGTATGGGACAGGGCGACAATGAGCAGTTCTTC
CDR3: CAWSMGQGDNEQFF
V: TRBV30
D: TRBD1
size: .
J: TRBJ2-1

DNA: TGTGCCAGCAGTTGGCGACACACTGGGAGTGAAAAACTGTTTTTT
CDR3: CASSWRHTGSEKLFF
V: TRBV28
D: .
size: .
J: TRBJ1-4

DNA: TGTGCCAGCAGCCGGGACAGGGTCCAACCCCTCCACTTT
CDR3: CASSRDRVQPLHF
V: TRBV27
D: TRBD1
size: few
J: TRBJ1-6

DNA: TGTGCCAGCAGCGTACCCGGCGGGGAGGGTGGCTACACCTTC
CDR3: CASSVPGGEGGYTF
V: TRBV9
D: .
size: .
J: TRBJ1-2

DNA: TGTGCCAGCAGTTACTCCCAGCACTACAATGAGCAGTTCTTC
CDR3: CASSYSQHYNEQFF
V: TRBV6-2/TRBV6-3
D: .
size: .
J: TRBJ2-1

DNA: TGTGCCAGCAGCTTATCTTTAGCGGTCCAAGAGACCCAGTACTTC
CDR3: CASSLSLAVQETQYF
V: TRBV7-9
D: .
size: .
J: TRBJ2-5

DNA: TGTGCCAGCAGTGAATTTGACAGCCGTGGGGCCAACGTCCTGACTTTC
CDR3: CASSEFDSRGANVLTF
V: TRBV25-1
D: .
size: .
J: TRBJ2-6

DNA: TGTGCCACCAGCTTACTTGCGTTTACCGGGACAGGTGGTCTCTCTGGAAACACCATATATTTT
CDR3: CATSLLAFTGTGGLSGNTIYF
V: TRBV15
D: TRBD1
size: .
J: TRBJ1-3

DNA: TGTGCCAGCAACGGAAGGGACCACGTGAACACTGAAGCTTTCTTT
CDR3: CASNGRDHVNTEAFF
V: TRBV27
D: .
size: .
J: TRBJ1-1

DNA: TGTGCCAGCAGCGTAGCTGGGCCCACTGAAGCTTTCTTT
CDR3: CASSVAGPTEAFF
V: TRBV9
D: .
size: .
J: TRBJ1-1

DNA: TGTGCCACCAGCAGCGCGCTAGCGGATACAGATACGCAGTATTTT
CDR3: CATSSALADTDTQYF
V: TRBV15
D: TRBD2
size: .
J: TRBJ2-3

DNA: TGTGCCAGTAGCTCACAGGGGGCGCTTGGGGCCAACGTCCTGACTTTC
CDR3: CASSSQGALGANVLTF
V: TRBV19
D: TRBD1
size: .
J: TRBJ2-6

DNA: TGTGCCAGCAGCTTTGGACTATTCCTTCCCCCAGATACGCAGTATTTT
CDR3: CASSFGLFLPPDTQYF
V: TRBV7-2
D: .
size: .
J: TRBJ2-3

DNA: TGTGCCAGCAGCCAACTAGCGGGAGATACGCAGTATTTT
CDR3: CASSQLAGDTQYF
V: TRBV14
D: TRBD2
size: .
J: TRBJ2-3